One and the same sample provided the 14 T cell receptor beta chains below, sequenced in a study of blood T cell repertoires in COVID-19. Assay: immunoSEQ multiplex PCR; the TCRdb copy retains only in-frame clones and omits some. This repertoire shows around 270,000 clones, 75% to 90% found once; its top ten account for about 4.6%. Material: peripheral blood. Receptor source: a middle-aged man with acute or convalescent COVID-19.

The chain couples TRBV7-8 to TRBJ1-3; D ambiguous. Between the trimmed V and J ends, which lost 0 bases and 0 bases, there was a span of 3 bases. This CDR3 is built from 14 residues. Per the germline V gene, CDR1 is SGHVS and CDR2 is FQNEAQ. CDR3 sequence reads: CASSLARSGNTIYF. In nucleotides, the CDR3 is TGTGCCAGCAGCTTAGCTCGCTCTGGAAACACCATATATTTT.

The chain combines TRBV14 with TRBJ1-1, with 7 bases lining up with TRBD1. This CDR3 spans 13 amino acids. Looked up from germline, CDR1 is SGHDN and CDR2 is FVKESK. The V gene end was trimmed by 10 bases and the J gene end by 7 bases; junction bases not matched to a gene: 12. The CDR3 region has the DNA TGTGCCAACTACCGACAGGGTTCTGGTGAAGCTTTCTTT. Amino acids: CANYRQGSGEAFF.

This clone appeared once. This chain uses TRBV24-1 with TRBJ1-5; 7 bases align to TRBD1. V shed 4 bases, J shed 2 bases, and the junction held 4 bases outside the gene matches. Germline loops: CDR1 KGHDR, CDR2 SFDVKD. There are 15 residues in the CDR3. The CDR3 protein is CATSERQGGNQPQHF. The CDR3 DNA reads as TGTGCCACCAGTGAACGACAGGGAGGCAATCAGCCCCAGCATTTT.

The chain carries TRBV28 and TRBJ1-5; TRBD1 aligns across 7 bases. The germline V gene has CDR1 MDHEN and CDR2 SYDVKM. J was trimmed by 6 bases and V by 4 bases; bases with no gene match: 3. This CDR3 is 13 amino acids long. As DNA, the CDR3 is TGTGCCAGCAGTTCGGGACAGCCTCAGCCCCAGCATTTT. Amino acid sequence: CASSSGQPQPQHF.

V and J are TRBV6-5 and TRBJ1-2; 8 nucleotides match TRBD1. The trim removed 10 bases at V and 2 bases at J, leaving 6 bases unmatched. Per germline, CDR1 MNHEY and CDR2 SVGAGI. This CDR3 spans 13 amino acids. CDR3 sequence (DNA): TGTGCCACCCAGACAGGGGCGAACTATGGCTACACCTTC. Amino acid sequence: CATQTGANYGYTF.

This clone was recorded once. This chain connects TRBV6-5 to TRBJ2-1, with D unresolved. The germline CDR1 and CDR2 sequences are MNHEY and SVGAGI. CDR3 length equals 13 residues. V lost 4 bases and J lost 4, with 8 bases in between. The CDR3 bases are TGTGCCAGCAGTTCAGACTCTTACAATGAGCAGTTCTTC. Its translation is CASSSDSYNEQFF.

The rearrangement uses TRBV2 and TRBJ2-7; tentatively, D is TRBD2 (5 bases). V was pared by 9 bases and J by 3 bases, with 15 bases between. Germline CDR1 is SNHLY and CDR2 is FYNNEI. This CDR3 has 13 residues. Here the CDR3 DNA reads TGTGCCAGTAACGGCGGCGGGCTCTACGAGCAGTACTTC. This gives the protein CASNGGGLYEQYF.

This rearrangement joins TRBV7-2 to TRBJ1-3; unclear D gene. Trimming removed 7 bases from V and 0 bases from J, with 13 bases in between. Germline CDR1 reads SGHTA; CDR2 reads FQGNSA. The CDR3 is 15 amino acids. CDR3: CASMSPLFSGNTIYF. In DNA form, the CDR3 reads TGTGCCAGCATGTCCCCACTGTTCTCTGGAAACACCATATATTTT.

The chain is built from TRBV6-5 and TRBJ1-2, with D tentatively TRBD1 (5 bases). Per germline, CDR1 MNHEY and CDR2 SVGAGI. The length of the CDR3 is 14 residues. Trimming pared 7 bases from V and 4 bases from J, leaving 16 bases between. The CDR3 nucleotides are TGTGCCAGCATCTGGGGGGGTACGGGCTATGGCTACACCTTC. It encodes CASIWGGTGYGYTF.

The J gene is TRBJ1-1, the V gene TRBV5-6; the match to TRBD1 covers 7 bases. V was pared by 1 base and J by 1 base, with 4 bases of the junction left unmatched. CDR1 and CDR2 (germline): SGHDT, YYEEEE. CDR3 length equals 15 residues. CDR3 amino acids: CASSLTGAKNTEAFF. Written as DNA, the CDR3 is TGTGCCAGCAGCTTGACAGGGGCCAAGAACACTGAAGCTTTCTTT.

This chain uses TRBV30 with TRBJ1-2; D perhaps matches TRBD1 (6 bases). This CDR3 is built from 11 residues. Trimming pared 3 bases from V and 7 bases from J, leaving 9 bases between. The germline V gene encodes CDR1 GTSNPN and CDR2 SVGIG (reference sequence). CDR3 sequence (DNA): TGTGCCTGGAGCGCAGGGGTTGGCTACACCTTC. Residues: CAWSAGVGYTF.

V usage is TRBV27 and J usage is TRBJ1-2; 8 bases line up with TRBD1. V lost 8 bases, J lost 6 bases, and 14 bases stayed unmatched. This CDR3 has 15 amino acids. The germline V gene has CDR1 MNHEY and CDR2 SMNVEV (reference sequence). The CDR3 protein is CASQGSMDRANGYTF. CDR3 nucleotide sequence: TGTGCCAGCCAAGGGTCAATGGACAGGGCCAATGGCTACACCTTC.

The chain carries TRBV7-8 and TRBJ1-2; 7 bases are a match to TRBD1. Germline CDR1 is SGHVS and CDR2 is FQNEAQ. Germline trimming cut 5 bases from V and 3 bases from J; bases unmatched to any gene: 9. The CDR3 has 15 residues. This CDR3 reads CASSQNRGQYYGYTF. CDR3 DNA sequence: TGTGCCAGCAGCCAGAACAGGGGTCAGTACTATGGCTACACCTTC.

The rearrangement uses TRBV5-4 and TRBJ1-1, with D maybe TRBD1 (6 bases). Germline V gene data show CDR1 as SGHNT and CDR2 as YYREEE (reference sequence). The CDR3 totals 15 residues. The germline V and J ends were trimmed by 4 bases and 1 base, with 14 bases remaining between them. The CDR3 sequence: CASSPVGQPNTEAFF. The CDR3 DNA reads TGTGCCAGCAGCCCGGTGGGACAACCGAACACTGAAGCTTTCTTT.